Shown below are 2 T cell receptor beta chains from a single sample sequenced in a study of molecular identifiers for immune sequencing clone quantification. MiXCR, run by TCRdb on the PCR reads, gives a single entry per CDR3 protein. The repertoire has fewer than 350,000 distinct CDR3 sequences, about 22% of them found once; the top ten carry around 0.7%. The material sequenced was naive CD8+ T cells from blood, with Jurkat cell RNA spiked in. Subset meaning: FACS-sorted CD8+CD4-CCR7+CD45RA+ naive T cells. The receptors were gathered from a human donor in good health. Some libraries in this study had Jurkat cell RNA spiked in.

The table lists this clonotype with a few counts. This chain uses TRBV4-1 with TRBJ1-2; a possible D gene is TRBD1 (5 bases). The CDR3 runs 13 residues. V lost 4 bases to trimming and J lost 2 bases, with 8 bases between them. From germline, CDR1 is MGHRA and CDR2 YSYEKL. The CDR3 reads CASSPGMNYGYTF. The DNA for the CDR3 is TGCGCCAGCAGCCCAGGGATGAACTATGGCTACACCTTC.

The rearrangement joins TRBV7-2 to TRBJ2-7; 11 bases fit TRBD2. Trimming removed 5 bases from V and 3 bases from J; junction bases left unmatched: 21. Germline CDR1 SGHTA, CDR2 FQGNSA. This CDR3 comprises 20 residues. Here the CDR3 reads CASSQSLAGVLVSHRYEQYF. CDR3 bases: TGTGCCAGCAGCCAATCACTAGCGGGAGTACTTGTTTCCCACCGCTACGAGCAGTACTTC.